This TCR beta chain comes out of a study of blood T cell repertoires in COVID-19 (TCRdb year 2020). For context, the study as a whole: Collaborator samples came from the United States, Italy and Spain and covered acute and convalescent phases of COVID-19. The material from the prospective study consisted of cDNA or gDNA derived from T cells, B-cell-depleted T cells, or PBMCs. Deeply sampled blood TCRbeta repertoires from subjects exposed to, actively infected with, or recovered from COVID-19 were included in the dataset. Where HLA class I and class II types were available, the types were taken from metadata supplied by the sample provider, not from assay-based typing. The samples were drawn from the first 160 participants of the ongoing ImmuneRACE study and from under 1,500 subjects provided by 6 global collaborators. The repertoires were released in a freely available public database meant as a resource for research on the immune response to SARS-CoV-2. A de-identified subject ID, COVID-19 status, age in years and sex were almost always included in the sample metadata. Overall results and qualifications from the work: Clinical and demographic metadata were provided uncurated, with the amount varying by source and participant.

Whole blood was collected in K2EDTA tubes by collaborating institutions according to the institutions' own protocols. Collaborator samples were shipped for TCRbeta analysis as frozen whole blood, isolated PBMCs, or DNA extracted from either sample type. The immunoSEQ Assay, a bias-controlled multiplex PCR, was used to amplify TCRbeta CDR3 regions from genomic DNA. Turning to the authors' computational methods: Nucleated cell counts per sample were estimated from amplification of reference gene primers within the assay. Sequence reads were collapsed and filtered to measure the absolute abundance of every unique TCRbeta CDR3 rearrangement. For each sample, productive Simpson clonality was calculated as the square root of Simpson's diversity index across productive rearrangements. In TCRdb, the immuneACCESS table is reduced to in-frame sequences with V and J assigned. These tables do not hold every clone; where another copy was compared, an unresolved V gene accounts for under half, and the others remain unexplained. V and J calls and clone size are those listed in that table; D and trimming were worked out from the DNA. Within this sample are 200,000 to 300,000 clones, with 84% of them counted one time only. Approximately 4% of the sample belongs to the ten largest clones.

Comments on this clone: It lacks a known antigen. The sample holds no much larger clone one base away, and base qualities are not on file.

V was cut back by 3 bases and J by 1 base, leaving a gap of 6 bases between them. The CDR3 runs 13 amino acids, cysteine and phenylalanine included. Only CDR3 DNA is held: 39 bases, read in frame from base 1. As encoded in the germline V gene (reference sequence), CDR1 is SEHNR while CDR2 is FQNEAQ. The rearrangement joined TRBV7-9 to TRBJ1-1, with the D gene not confidently named. The material sequenced was peripheral blood. This clonotype originated in a man aged 55 to 70 with acute or convalescent COVID-19. The CDR3 has the sequence CASSFPGNTEAFF. At the DNA level, the sequence is TGTGCCAGCAGCTTCCCCGGGAACACTGAAGCTTTCTTT. Outside the CDR3, residues come from the reference TRBV7-9 and TRBJ1-1 proteins, so the full variable domain is: DTGVSQNPRHKITKRGQNVTFRCDPISEHNRLYWYRQTLGQGPEFLTYFQNEAQLEKSRLLSDRFSAERPKGSFSTLEIQRTEQGDSAMYLCASSFPGNTEAFFGQGTRLTVV.